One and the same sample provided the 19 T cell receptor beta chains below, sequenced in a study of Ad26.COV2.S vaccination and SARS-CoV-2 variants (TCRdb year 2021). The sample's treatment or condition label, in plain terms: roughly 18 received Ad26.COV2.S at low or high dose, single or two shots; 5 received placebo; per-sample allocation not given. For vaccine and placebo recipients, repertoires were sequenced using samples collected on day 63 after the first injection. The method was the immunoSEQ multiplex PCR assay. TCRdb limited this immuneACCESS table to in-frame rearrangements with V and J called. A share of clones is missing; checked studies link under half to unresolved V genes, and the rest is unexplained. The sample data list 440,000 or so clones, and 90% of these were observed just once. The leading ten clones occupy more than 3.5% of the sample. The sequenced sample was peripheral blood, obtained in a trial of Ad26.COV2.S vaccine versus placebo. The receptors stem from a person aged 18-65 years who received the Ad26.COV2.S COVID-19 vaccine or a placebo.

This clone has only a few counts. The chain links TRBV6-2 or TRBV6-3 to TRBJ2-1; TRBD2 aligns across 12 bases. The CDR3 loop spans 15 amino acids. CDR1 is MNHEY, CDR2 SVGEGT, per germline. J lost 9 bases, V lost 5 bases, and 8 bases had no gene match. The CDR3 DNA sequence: TGTGCCAGCAGTCAGACTAGCGGGAGTAGTGGTGAGCAGTTCTTC. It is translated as CASSQTSGSSGEQFF.

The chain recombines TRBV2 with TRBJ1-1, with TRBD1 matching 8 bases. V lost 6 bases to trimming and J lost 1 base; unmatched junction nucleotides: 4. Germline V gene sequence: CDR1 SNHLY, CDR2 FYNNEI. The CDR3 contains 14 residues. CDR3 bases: TGTGCCAGCAGAGGACAGGGAAAGAACACTGAAGCTTTCTTT. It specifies CASRGQGKNTEAFF.

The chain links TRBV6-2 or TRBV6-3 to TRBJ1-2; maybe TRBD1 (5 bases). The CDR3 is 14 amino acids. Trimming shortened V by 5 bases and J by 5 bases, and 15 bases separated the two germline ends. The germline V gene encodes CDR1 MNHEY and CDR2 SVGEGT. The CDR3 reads CASSAPGRIYGYTF. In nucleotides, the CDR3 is TGTGCCAGCAGTGCCCCGGGACGGATTTATGGCTACACCTTC.

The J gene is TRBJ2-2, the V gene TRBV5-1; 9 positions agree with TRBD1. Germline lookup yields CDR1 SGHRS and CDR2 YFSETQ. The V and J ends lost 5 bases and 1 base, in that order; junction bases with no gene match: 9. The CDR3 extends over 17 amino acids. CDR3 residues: CASRPRDRAQNTGELFF. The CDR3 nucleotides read TGCGCCAGCAGACCCCGGGACAGGGCCCAGAACACCGGGGAGCTGTTTTTT.

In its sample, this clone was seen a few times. The DNA of the CDR3 is TGTGCCAGCAGCCAAGATCGAGAGACTAGCGTCGATGAGCAGTTCTTC. Translated, it gives CASSQDRETSVDEQFF. The genes are TRBV3-1 (or the pseudogene TRBV3-2) and TRBJ2-1; TRBD2 aligns across 8 bases. The J segment lost 8 bases and the V segment lost 0 bases, leaving 9 bases of the junction unmatched. The CDR3 length is 16 residues. From germline, CDR1 is LGHDT and CDR2 YNNKEL (reference sequence).

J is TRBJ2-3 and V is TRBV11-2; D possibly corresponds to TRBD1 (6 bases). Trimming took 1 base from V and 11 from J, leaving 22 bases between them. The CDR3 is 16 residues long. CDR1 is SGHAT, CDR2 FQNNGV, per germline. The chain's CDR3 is CASSLGYPAQGYRQYF. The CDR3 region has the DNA TGTGCCAGCAGCTTAGGGTACCCAGCACAGGGATACAGGCAGTATTTT.

CDR3 amino acids: CASSLDQVGRNEQFF. CDR3 bases: TGTGCCAGCAGCTTAGATCAAGTCGGGAGGAATGAGCAGTTCTTC. The V and J genes are TRBV11-3 and TRBJ2-1; 7 bases are shared with TRBD2. This CDR3 contains 15 residues. Germline V gene sequence: CDR1 SGHNT, CDR2 YENEEA. With 0 bases clipped from V and 7 bases from J, the junction kept 6 bases outside the gene matches.

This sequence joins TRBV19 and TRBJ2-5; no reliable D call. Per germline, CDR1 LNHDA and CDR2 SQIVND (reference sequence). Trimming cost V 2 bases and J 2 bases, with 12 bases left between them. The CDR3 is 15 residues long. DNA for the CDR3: TGTGCCAGTAGTATACTAGGGAACGTTCAAGAGACCCAGTACTTC. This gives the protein CASSILGNVQETQYF.

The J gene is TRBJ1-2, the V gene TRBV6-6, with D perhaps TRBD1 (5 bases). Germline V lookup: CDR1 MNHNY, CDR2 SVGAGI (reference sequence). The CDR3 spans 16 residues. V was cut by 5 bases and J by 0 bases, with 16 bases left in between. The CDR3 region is CASSRQSKATNYGYTF. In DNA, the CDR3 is TGTGCCAGCAGTCGACAGAGTAAGGCAACTAACTATGGCTACACCTTC.

This CDR3 reads CASSSPLLKAFF. DNA for the CDR3: TGTGCCAGCAGTTCGCCCCTACTGAAAGCTTTCTTT. V usage is TRBV28 and J usage is TRBJ1-1; D gene uncertain. Germline V gives CDR1 MDHEN, CDR2 SYDVKM. V was shortened by 4 bases and J by 9 bases, with 12 bases between the two germline ends. The CDR3 is made up of 12 amino acids. Combining the CDR3 with reference TRBV28 and TRBJ1-1 gives the whole variable domain DVKVTQSSRYLVKRTGEKVFLECVQDMDHENMFWYRQDPGLGLRLIYFSYDVKMKEKGDIPEGYSVSREKKERFSLILESASTNQTSMYLCASSSPLLKAFFGQGTRLTVV.

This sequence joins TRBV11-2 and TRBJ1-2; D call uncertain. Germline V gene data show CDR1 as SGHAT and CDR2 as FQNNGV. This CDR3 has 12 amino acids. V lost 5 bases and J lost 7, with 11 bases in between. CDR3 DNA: TGTGCCAGCAGCCATGCGCGGGCTGGCTACACCTTC. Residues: CASSHARAGYTF.

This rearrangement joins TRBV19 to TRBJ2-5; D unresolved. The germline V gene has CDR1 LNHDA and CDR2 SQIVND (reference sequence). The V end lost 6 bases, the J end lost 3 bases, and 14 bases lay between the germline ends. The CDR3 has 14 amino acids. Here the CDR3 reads CASSSRRPEETQYF. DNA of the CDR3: TGTGCCAGTAGCAGCAGAAGACCTGAAGAGACCCAGTACTTC.

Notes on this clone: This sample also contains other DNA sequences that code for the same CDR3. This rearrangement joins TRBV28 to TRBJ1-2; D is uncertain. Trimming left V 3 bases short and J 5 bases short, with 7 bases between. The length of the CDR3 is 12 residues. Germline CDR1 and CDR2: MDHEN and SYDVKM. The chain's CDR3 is CASSFSGYGYTF. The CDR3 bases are TGTGCCAGCAGTTTTTCGGGGTATGGCTACACCTTC.

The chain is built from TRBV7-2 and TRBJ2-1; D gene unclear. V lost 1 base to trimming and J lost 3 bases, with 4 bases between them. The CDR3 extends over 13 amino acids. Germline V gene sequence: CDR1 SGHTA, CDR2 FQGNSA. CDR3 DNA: TGTGCCAGCAGCTTAGACGGCTACAATGAGCAGTTCTTC. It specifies CASSLDGYNEQFF.

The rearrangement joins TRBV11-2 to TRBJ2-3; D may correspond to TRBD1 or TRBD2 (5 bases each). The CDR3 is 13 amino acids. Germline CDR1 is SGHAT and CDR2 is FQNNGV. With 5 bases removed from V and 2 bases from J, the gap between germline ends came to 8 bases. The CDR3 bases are TGTGCCAGCAGCCGGGACGTCACAGATACGCAGTATTTT. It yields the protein CASSRDVTDTQYF.

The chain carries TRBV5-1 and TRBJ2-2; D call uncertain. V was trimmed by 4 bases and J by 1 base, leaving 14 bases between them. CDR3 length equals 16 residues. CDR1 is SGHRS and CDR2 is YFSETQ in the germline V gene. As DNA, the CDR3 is TGCGCCAGCAGCCTCACCCTTCGACAGAACACCGGGGAGCTGTTTTTT. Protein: CASSLTLRQNTGELFF.

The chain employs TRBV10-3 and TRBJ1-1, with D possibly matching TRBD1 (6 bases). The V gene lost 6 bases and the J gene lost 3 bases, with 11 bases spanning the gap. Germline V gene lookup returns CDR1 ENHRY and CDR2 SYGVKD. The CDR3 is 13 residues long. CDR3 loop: CAIRGAVDTEAFF. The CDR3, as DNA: TGTGCCATCAGGGGGGCGGTGGACACTGAAGCTTTCTTT.

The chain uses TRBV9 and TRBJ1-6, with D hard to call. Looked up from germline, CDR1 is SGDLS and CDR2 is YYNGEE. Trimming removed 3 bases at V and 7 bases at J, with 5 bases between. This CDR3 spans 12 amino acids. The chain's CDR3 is CASSEGNSPLHF. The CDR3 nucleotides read TGTGCCAGCAGCGAAGGGAATTCACCCCTCCACTTT.

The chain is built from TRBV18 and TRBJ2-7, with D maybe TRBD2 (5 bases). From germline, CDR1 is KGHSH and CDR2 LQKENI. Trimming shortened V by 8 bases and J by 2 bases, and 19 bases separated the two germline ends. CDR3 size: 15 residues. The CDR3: CASTQEDGGAYEQYF. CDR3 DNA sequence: TGTGCCAGCACTCAGGAGGACGGCGGAGCCTACGAGCAGTACTTC.